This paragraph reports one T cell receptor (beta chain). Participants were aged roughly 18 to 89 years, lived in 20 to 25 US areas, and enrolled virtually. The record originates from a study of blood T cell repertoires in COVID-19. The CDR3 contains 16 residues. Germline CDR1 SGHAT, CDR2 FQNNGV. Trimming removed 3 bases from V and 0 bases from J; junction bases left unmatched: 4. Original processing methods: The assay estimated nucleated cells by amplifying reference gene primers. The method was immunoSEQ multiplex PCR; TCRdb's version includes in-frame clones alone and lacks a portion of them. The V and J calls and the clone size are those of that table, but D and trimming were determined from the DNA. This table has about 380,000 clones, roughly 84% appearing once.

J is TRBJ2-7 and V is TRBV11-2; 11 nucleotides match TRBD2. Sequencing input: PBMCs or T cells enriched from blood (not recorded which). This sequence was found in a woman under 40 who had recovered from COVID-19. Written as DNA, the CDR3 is TGTGCCAGCAGCTTGACTAGCGGGATTCTCTCCTACGAGCAGTACTTC. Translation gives CASSLTSGILSYEQYF.